This T cell receptor (delta chain) was sequenced in a study of Vδ1+ human thymocytes. Regarding the study as a whole: Many TRG clonotypes were shared between donors; TRD repertoires were essentially private. Bulk repertoire data may be misinterpreted because of unexpected Vdelta2 sequences. Highly polyclonal TRG and TRD repertoires with Gaussian CDR3 length distributions appeared in thymus. Despite high sort purity, roughly 19% of thymic T cell receptor delta sequences were Vdelta2.

RNA was extracted from the cells and then reverse transcribed. Multiplex PCR used pooled V-gene forward primers and a constant-region reverse primer to amplify CDR3s. TCRdb re-processed the multiplex PCR reads using CATT. The sample lists about 73,000 delta-chain clones; around 34% were seen once. This clone was seen a few times. Its antigen is still unknown. The sorted cells were CD3+ Vdelta1+ Vdelta2- thymocytes from alphabeta-depleted thymus. Germline loops: CDR1 TSWWSYY, CDR2 QGS. CDR3 size: 24 residues. Trimming took 0 bases from V and 1 from J; bases not matched to a gene: 27. The gene calls are TRDV1 and TRDJ1, with 9 positions matching TRDD3. This TCR derives from a boy in the first two years of life who had congenital heart surgery. The sample consisted of Vdelta1+ gamma-delta thymocytes from the thymus. The subset here: FACS-sorted CD3+ TCRalphabeta- TCRVdelta1+ TCRVdelta2- thymocytes. DNA for the CDR3: TGTGCTCTTGGGGAACTCAGACCTTCCTGCAGATCTACTGGGGGACGAATCATCACCGATAAACTCATCTTT. Translating gives CALGELRPSCRSTGGRIITDKLIF.